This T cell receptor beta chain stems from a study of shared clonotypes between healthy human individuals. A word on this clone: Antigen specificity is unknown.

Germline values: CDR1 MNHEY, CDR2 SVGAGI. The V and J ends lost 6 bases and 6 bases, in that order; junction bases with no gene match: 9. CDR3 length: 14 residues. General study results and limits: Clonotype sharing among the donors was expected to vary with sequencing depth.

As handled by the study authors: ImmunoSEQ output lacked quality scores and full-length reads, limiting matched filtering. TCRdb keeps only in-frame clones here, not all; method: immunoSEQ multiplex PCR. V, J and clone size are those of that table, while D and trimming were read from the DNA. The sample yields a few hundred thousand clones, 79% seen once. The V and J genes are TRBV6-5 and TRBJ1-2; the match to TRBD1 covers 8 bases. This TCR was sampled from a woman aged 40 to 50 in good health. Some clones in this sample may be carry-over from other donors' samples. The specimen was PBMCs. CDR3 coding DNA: TGTGCCAGCAGCCGCCAGGACAGGGCTCATGGCTACACCTTC. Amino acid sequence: CASSRQDRAHGYTF.